This TCR beta chain was found in a study of CD8 T cells in Susac syndrome (dated by TCRdb to the late 2010s). About the investigation overall: The study used repertoire sequencing to test whether antigen drove CD8+ T cell activation and differentiation in Susac syndrome.

Study-wide conclusions, independent of this receptor: The study acknowledged that relatively few individuals were included in the TCR sequencing and HLA analysis.

As regards this clonotype: The specificity of this receptor is unknown. No base qualities exist here, and no much larger clone lies one base off it.

Peripheral blood CD8+ and CD4+ T cells from healthy donors, Susac syndrome patients and multiple sclerosis patients were profiled using high-throughput TCR beta sequencing. Healthy donors were included as age- and sex-matched controls. CD8+ TEMRA cells were enriched by FACS, while bulk CD8+ and CD4+ T cells were purified by magnetic negative isolation. Blood was collected in EDTA tubes and processed within 24 hours, with PBMCs isolated through density gradient centrifugation. PBMCs intended for TCR sequencing were cryopreserved in liquid nitrogen and were subsequently thawed in a 37 degrees C water bath. Purity of sorted or isolated CD4+, CD8+ and CD8+ TEMRA cells was at least 90%. RNA was extracted using the RNeasy kit, and about 0.45 to 1 ug of the RNA was reverse transcribed with random hexamers. The immunoSEQ multiplex PCR assay, which covers 54 Vbeta and 13 Jbeta segments, was used to amplify TCR beta CDR3 regions. PCR amplification bias was corrected by using a synthetic template baseline for primer optimization and computational correction. The authors processed their data as follows. Only productive sequences were kept, with reads annotated to V, D and J genes according to IMGT and analyzed in immunoSEQ Analyzer. Clonality was computed as one minus Shannon entropy normalized by log2 of the number of productive unique sequences. For each patient and control, public and private clones were evaluated among the 100 most prevalent clones. Susac-specific clones were defined as absent from healthy and MS cohorts, 1052 published viral clones and other ImmuneACCESS disease sequences. TCRdb reran the public reads through fastp at Q25 and MiXCR, keeping productive beta chains. Each CDR3 protein gets just one entry, which takes the most common genes and DNA from the rows behind it. TCRdb, rather than the study authors, made the V and J calls. Within this sample are roughly 120,000 distinct CDR3 sequences, with 94% of them counted one time only. More than 0.09% of the sample comes from the top ten.

Sample: CD4+ T cells from PBMCs. This receptor was taken from a human donor in good health.

The DNA is as follows: TGTGCCAGCAGCTCTGGGACTAGCGGGACAAGCACAGATACGCAGTATTTT. Translated, this is CASSSGTSGTSTDTQYF. The rearrangement joined TRBV7-8 to TRBJ2-3, and 13 junction bases match TRBD2. Trimming leaves V shorter by 4 bases and J shorter by 0 bases, with the junction holding 4 bases beyond the gene matches. CDR1 and CDR2 were assigned from the germline V gene as SGHVS and FQNEAQ. The CDR3, cysteine through phenylalanine, is 17 amino acids long. Just the 51-base CDR3 DNA is kept, in frame starting at base 1.